A single sample gave rise to the 31 T cell receptor beta chains below, sequenced in a study of CD4 T cell repertoires in COVID-19. The method was immunoSEQ multiplex PCR; TCRdb's version includes in-frame clones alone and lacks a portion of them. Among over 20,000 clones listed, around 87% were seen once. No culture step preceded sequencing of the ex vivo isolated memory T cells. The starting material was central memory CD4+ T cells from blood, obtained before the COVID-19 pandemic. These receptors all come from a human donor who had COVID-19.

The chain uses TRBV4-2 and TRBJ1-1; no firm D call. The V and J ends lost 1 base and 5 bases respectively, with 14 bases between them. The CDR3 contains 15 residues. CDR1 and CDR2 from the germline V gene are LGHNA and YNFKEQ. CDR3 sequence reads: CASSQGGPLGTEAFF. In DNA form, the CDR3 reads TGTGCCAGCAGCCAAGGAGGGCCCCTGGGGACTGAAGCTTTCTTT.

This chain joins TRBV7-2 and TRBJ2-1; 10 bases agree with TRBD2. J gave up 8 bases and V 2 bases, and 6 bases lay outside the gene matches. Germline V lookup: CDR1 SGHTA, CDR2 FQGNSA. The CDR3 totals 15 residues. The CDR3 nucleotides are TGTGCCAGCAGCTTACTAGCGGGGGAAGTGGATGAGCAGTTCTTC. Residues: CASSLLAGEVDEQFF. Variable domain in full (rest from reference TRBV7-2 and TRBJ2-1): GAGVSQSPSNKVTEKGKDVELRCDPISGHTALYWYRQSLGQGLEFLIYFQGNSAPDKSGLPSDRFSAERTGGSVSTLTIQRTQQEDSAVYLCASSLLAGEVDEQFFGPGTRLTVL.

V gene TRBV9 combines with J gene TRBJ2-3, with D tentatively TRBD1 (6 bases). V lost 0 bases and J 4 bases, leaving 12 bases between the germline ends. The CDR3 spans 15 residues. Germline CDR1 and CDR2: SGDLS and YYNGEE. The CDR3 DNA sequence: TGTGCCAGCAGCGTAGCACAGGGTGTAGCAGATACGCAGTATTTT. It translates to CASSVAQGVADTQYF. The entire variable domain, with the rest obtained from reference TRBV9 and TRBJ2-3, is as follows: DSGVTQTPKHLITATGQRVTLRCSPRSGDLSVYWYQQSLDQGLQFLIQYYNGEERAKGNILERFSAQQFPDLHSELNLSSLELGDSALYFCASSVAQGVADTQYFGPGTRLTVL.

This clone was seen only once. The CDR3 here is CASSLVTTQGTDTQYF. CDR3 sequence (DNA): TGCGCCAGCAGCTTGGTGACTACTCAAGGAACAGATACGCAGTATTTT. The chain employs TRBV5-1 and TRBJ2-3, with D tentatively TRBD2 (5 bases). This CDR3 is built from 16 residues. Trimming took off 0 bases at V and 3 bases at J, with 14 bases between the two ends. Germline CDR1 reads SGHRS; CDR2 reads YFSETQ.

V gene TRBV27 combines with J gene TRBJ2-3; weak D call: TRBD1 (6 bases). The V gene's germline CDR1 is MNHEY and CDR2 SMNVEV (reference sequence). Trimming shortened V by 7 bases and J by 2 bases, and 16 bases separated the two germline ends. CDR3 size: 15 residues. The CDR3 region is CASTYSRGTTDTQYF. The CDR3 region has the DNA TGTGCCAGCACATACTCCAGGGGAACCACAGATACGCAGTATTTT.

The chain has TRBV6-5 and TRBJ2-2; tentatively, D is TRBD2 (6 bases). Germline V gives CDR1 MNHEY, CDR2 SVGAGI. Trimming took 4 bases from V and 7 from J, leaving 13 bases between them. The CDR3 contains 14 residues. The CDR3 DNA sequence: TGTGCCAGCAGTTCTCCGACTAGTTTCGGGGAGCTGTTTTTT. Translating gives CASSSPTSFGELFF.

This rearrangement joins TRBV7-2 to TRBJ2-7, with TRBD2 identical over 10 bases. Germline values: CDR1 SGHTA, CDR2 FQGNSA. V lost 2 bases to trimming and J lost 0 bases; unmatched junction nucleotides: 10. This CDR3 is 18 amino acids long. The CDR3 loop is CASSLSRVSSGSSYEQYF. Written as DNA, the CDR3 is TGTGCCAGCAGCTTATCGCGGGTCTCTAGCGGGAGCTCCTACGAGCAGTACTTC.

The chain has TRBV6-1 and TRBJ1-3; a weak D match, TRBD1 (6 bases). The CDR3 covers 13 residues. Germline-derived CDR1 and CDR2 are MNHNS and SASEGT. Between the trimmed V and J ends, which lost 7 bases and 4 bases, there was a span of 11 bases. DNA for the CDR3: TGTGCCAGCAACGACAGGAACGGAAACACCATATATTTT. It specifies CASNDRNGNTIYF.

This chain connects TRBV19 to TRBJ1-2, with a tentative D call TRBD1 (6 bases). The CDR3 spans 11 residues. V lost 6 bases and J 4 bases, leaving 6 bases between the germline ends. The germline CDR1 and CDR2 sequences are LNHDA and SQIVND (reference sequence). For the CDR3, the DNA is TGTGCCAGTAGGGACAGCTATGGCTACACCTTC. Translation: CASRDSYGYTF.

V and J are TRBV11-3 and TRBJ2-3; TRBD1 aligns across 8 bases. The length of the CDR3 is 15 residues. After removal of 5 bases from V and 0 bases from J, the junction contained 4 bases not matched to a gene. The germline gives CDR1 SGHNT, CDR2 YENEEA. The CDR3 sequence is CASSPTGASTDTQYF. The CDR3 bases are TGTGCCAGCAGCCCGACAGGGGCCAGCACAGATACGCAGTATTTT.

V is TRBV28 and J is TRBJ1-3; D gene uncertain. CDR1 is MDHEN and CDR2 is SYDVKM in the germline V gene. Trimming removed 6 bases at V and 2 bases at J, with 8 bases between. CDR3 size: 13 residues. CDR3 DNA sequence: TGTGCCAGCAGGTCCCCAGCTGGAAACACCATATATTTT. This translates into CASRSPAGNTIYF.

The chain is built from TRBV6-1 and TRBJ2-7, with D maybe TRBD2 (7 bases). CDR3 length: 15 residues. CDR1 and CDR2 (germline): MNHNS, SASEGT. The V gene lost 2 bases and the J gene lost 0 bases, with 11 bases spanning the gap. The CDR3 is CASSEIGGASYEQYF. The CDR3 nucleotides read TGTGCCAGCAGTGAAATTGGGGGGGCCTCCTACGAGCAGTACTTC.

The chain couples TRBV7-2 to TRBJ2-7; 8 bases map to TRBD2. Germline-derived CDR1 and CDR2 are SGHTA and FQGNSA. The CDR3 runs to 16 residues. V shed 2 bases, J shed 3 bases, and the junction held 9 bases outside the gene matches. CDR3 in amino acids: CASSLSSAGVGYEQYF. For the CDR3, the DNA is TGTGCCAGCAGCTTAAGCTCAGCGGGAGTAGGCTACGAGCAGTACTTC.

This chain connects TRBV11-1 to TRBJ1-1; D may be TRBD1 (6 bases). Germline V CDR1 and CDR2: SGHAT, FQDESV (reference sequence). This CDR3 region has 14 residues. V was cut by 1 base and J by 3 bases, with 9 bases left in between. CDR3 nucleotide sequence: TGTGCCAGCAGCTTAGGGCAGGGGTACACTGAAGCTTTCTTT. The encoded protein is CASSLGQGYTEAFF.

The rearrangement links TRBV11-2 to TRBJ1-2; D is uncertain. This CDR3 region has 12 residues. V lost 5 bases and J 4 bases, leaving 8 bases between the germline ends. Germline V gene sequence: CDR1 SGHAT, CDR2 FQNNGV. CDR3 sequence reads: CASSHDTYGYTF. In DNA, the CDR3 is TGTGCCAGCAGCCATGACACCTATGGCTACACCTTC.

This chain connects TRBV10-3 to TRBJ1-1; D is uncertain. Germline CDR1 reads ENHRY; CDR2 reads SYGVKD. The CDR3 runs 14 residues. Trimming shortened V by 6 bases and J by 2 bases, and 13 bases separated the two germline ends. DNA of the CDR3: TGTGCCATCAGAGAAAACCTCCTAAACACTGAAGCTTTCTTT. Translating it yields CAIRENLLNTEAFF.

In its sample, this clone was seen a few times. V gene TRBV5-6 combines with J gene TRBJ2-7; D is undetermined. The CDR3 runs to 13 residues. Trimming removed 0 bases at V and 0 bases at J, with 4 bases between. The germline gives CDR1 SGHDT, CDR2 YYEEEE. The CDR3 sequence is CASSLAHSYEQYF. The CDR3 DNA reads as TGTGCCAGCAGCTTGGCCCACTCCTACGAGCAGTACTTC.

The V call is TRBV10-3, the J call TRBJ1-2; possible D gene TRBD1, 6 bases. The V gene lost 4 bases and the J gene lost 2 bases, with 17 bases spanning the gap. This CDR3 contains 16 residues. Germline assignment: CDR1 ENHRY and CDR2 SYGVKD. The CDR3 spells CAISAASNTGNYGYTF. The DNA for the CDR3 is TGTGCCATCAGTGCGGCGAGTAATACAGGGAACTATGGCTACACCTTC.

On this clone itself: One end of the junction does not line up with germline, which may come from a read error. V is TRBV5-1 and J is TRBJ1-1; D uncertain. The CDR3 spans 13 residues. From germline, CDR1 is SGHRS and CDR2 YFSETQ. This chain's CDR3 is CASSLAGNPEAFF. The CDR3 nucleotides read TGCGCCAGCAGCTTGGCGGGGAACCCTGAAGCTTTCTTT.

The rearrangement uses TRBV19 and TRBJ2-7; TRBD1 matches at 8 bases. Per the germline V gene, CDR1 is LNHDA and CDR2 is SQIVND (reference sequence). The CDR3 runs to 15 residues. The J segment lost 7 bases and the V segment lost 3 bases, leaving 11 bases of the junction unmatched. As DNA, the CDR3 is TGTGCCAGTAGTATTCTGACAGGGGCCAACCGGGAGCAGTACTTC. This gives the protein CASSILTGANREQYF.

This clone has only one observation. The V call is TRBV6-1, the J call TRBJ1-2; D possibly corresponds to TRBD1 (6 bases). Trimming took 3 bases from V and 4 from J, leaving 9 bases between them. Germline V gene sequence: CDR1 MNHNS, CDR2 SASEGT. The CDR3 is made up of 13 amino acids. CDR3 residues: CASSDGRGYGYTF. CDR3 bases: TGTGCCAGCAGTGATGGCAGGGGCTATGGCTACACCTTC.

This chain links TRBV7-9 with TRBJ1-4; D remains ambiguous. The CDR3 totals 13 residues. Germline CDR1 SEHNR, CDR2 FQNEAQ (reference sequence). Between the trimmed V and J ends, which lost 0 bases and 4 bases, there was a span of 3 bases. The CDR3 DNA sequence: TGTGCCAGCAGCTTAGCCAGTAATGAAAAACTGTTTTTT. It is translated as CASSLASNEKLFF.

This sequence joins TRBV28 and TRBJ1-2; 7 nucleotides agree with TRBD1. This CDR3 comprises 13 residues. CDR1 and CDR2 (germline): MDHEN, SYDVKM. J gave up 0 bases and V 11 bases, and 6 bases lay outside the gene matches. The CDR3 loop is CAGRDRANYGYTF. DNA of the CDR3: TGTGCCGGAAGGGACAGAGCTAACTATGGCTACACCTTC.

The chain uses TRBV5-1 and TRBJ2-5, with 8 positions matching TRBD1. The germline V gene encodes CDR1 SGHRS and CDR2 YFSETQ. The V segment lost 1 base and the J segment 2 bases; nucleotides outside the gene matches: 4. The CDR3 is 15 residues long. In DNA, the CDR3 is TGCGCCAGCAGCTTGACAGGGGGGTCACAAGAGACCCAGTACTTC. Its translation is CASSLTGGSQETQYF.

This sequence joins TRBV18 and TRBJ1-5; D perhaps matches TRBD1 (5 bases). CDR1 is KGHSH and CDR2 is LQKENI in the germline V gene. V dropped 1 base and J dropped 9 bases, with 16 bases sitting between them. The length of the CDR3 is 15 residues. CDR3 DNA: TGTGCCAGCTCACCACGGGGGGACGGGGGTGCGCCCCAGCATTTT. Amino acid sequence: CASSPRGDGGAPQHF.

The V and J genes are TRBV11-2 and TRBJ2-3, with D possibly TRBD1 on 6 matching bases. The germline gives CDR1 SGHAT, CDR2 FQNNGV. The ends were cut back, 5 bases at V and 9 bases at J, with 12 bases in the middle. This CDR3 is 12 amino acids long. The CDR3 region is CASSQQGRTQYF. The DNA for the CDR3 is TGTGCCAGCAGCCAACAGGGTAGAACGCAGTATTTT.

The CDR3 reads CASSSGVDEAFF. The CDR3, as DNA: TGTGCCAGCAGTTCGGGGGTAGATGAAGCTTTCTTT. V usage is TRBV6-5 and J usage is TRBJ1-1; possibly TRBD1 for D (5 bases). Germline-derived CDR1 and CDR2 are MNHEY and SVGAGI. The CDR3 runs 12 residues. Deletions cut 4 bases from V and 7 bases from J, with 10 bases between.

A note on this clone: A junction end diverges from the germline sequence, so it may reflect a read error. The J gene is TRBJ2-5, the V gene TRBV10-3, with a tentative D call TRBD2 (5 bases). This CDR3 has 14 residues. Germline CDR1 reads ENHRY; CDR2 reads SYGVKD. CDR3 nucleotide sequence: TGTGCCATCAGTGAAACGGGAACCCAAGGGACCCAGTACTTC. It encodes CAISETGTQGTQYF.

This clone appeared once. This sequence joins TRBV11-2 and TRBJ1-2; D is perhaps TRBD1 (6 bases). Trimming stripped 6 bases from V and 8 bases from J, with 13 bases between. The CDR3 is made up of 12 amino acids. Germline V gives CDR1 SGHAT, CDR2 FQNNGV. The CDR3, as DNA: TGTGCCAGCAGTAACAGGGAAGGCGGCTACACCTTC. Encoded protein: CASSNREGGYTF.

CDR3 in DNA: TGTGCCAGCAGCTTACGGGTCGGGAACACCGGGGAGCTGTTTTTT. It is translated as CASSLRVGNTGELFF. This chain links TRBV7-2 with TRBJ2-2, with D unclear. The CDR3 covers 15 residues. The V end was cut by 2 bases, the J end by 1 base, with 8 bases between. Germline values: CDR1 SGHTA, CDR2 FQGNSA.

The chain joins TRBV2 to TRBJ1-4, with D tentatively TRBD1 (5 bases). The CDR3 covers 14 residues. Between the trimmed V and J ends, which lost 7 bases and 5 bases, there was a span of 14 bases. Germline CDR1 is SNHLY and CDR2 is FYNNEI. The CDR3 DNA reads TGTGCCAGCAATCCGCGGGGGAGGAATGAAAAACTGTTTTTT. It is translated as CASNPRGRNEKLFF.